This paragraph reports one TCR beta chain. This entry is derived from a study of blood T cell repertoires in COVID-19. Study information: The United States, Italy and Spain provided the acute and convalescent COVID-19 samples. PBMCs, B-cell-depleted T cells, or T cells provided the cDNA or gDNA that made up the material.

The CDR3 runs 16 residues. Germline V gene sequence: CDR1 LNHNV, CDR2 YYDKDF (reference sequence). Trimming shortened V by 3 bases and J by 0 bases, and 14 bases separated the two germline ends. As originally analysed: Estimated nucleated cell counts came from reference gene primer amplification. Produced via immunoSEQ multiplex PCR; TCRdb's table is partial and in-frame only. V and J calls plus clone size are reproduced from that table; the DNA served to infer D and trimming. The sample has tens of thousands of clones; roughly 88% are singletons. The chain has TRBV15 and TRBJ1-1, with D possibly being TRBD1 (6 bases). The receptor was derived from an elderly man with active or convalescent COVID-19. The sample comprised peripheral blood. The CDR3 loop reads CATSSPTGRLNTEAFF. CDR3 nucleotides: TGTGCCACCAGCAGCCCGACAGGTCGATTGAACACTGAAGCTTTCTTT.